This TCR beta chain came from a study of T cells after posttransplantation cyclophosphamide. Overall study findings and caveats: Tissue-infiltrating T cells from skin or gut overlapped little with blood T cells. Later post-transplant blood repertoires were often dominated by donor CD8+ memory clones. Recipient CMV seropositivity and CMV reactivation strongly tracked TRB clonality.

About this clone itself: Its antigen remains unidentified.

Busulfan-fludarabine conditioning, marrow transplant, and cyclophosphamide on days +3 and +4 were administered. Sequencing was performed with immunoSEQ multiplex PCR; in TCRdb, only in-frame clones are kept and a portion is missing. The data hold around 22,000 clones, with about 90% observed a single time. The CDR3 extends over 14 amino acids. V was shortened by 5 bases and J by 8 bases, with 18 bases between the two germline ends. Germline V lookup: CDR1 LNHDA, CDR2 SQIVND (reference sequence). This sequence joins TRBV19 and TRBJ1-2; weak D call: TRBD1 (5 bases). The sequencing here drew on PBMCs, taken after allogeneic stem cell transplant with posttransplant cyclophosphamide. The TCR originated in a female patient between 30 and 45 years old who received an allogeneic stem cell transplant from an unrelated donor, was CMV-positive, and had no GVHD. The T cells may come from the graft donor. CDR3 DNA sequence: TGTGCCAGTAGTGGGAGGGACGGACGTTTGGGCTACACCTTC. Its protein product is CASSGRDGRLGYTF.